This T cell receptor beta chain was sequenced for a study of shared clonotypes between healthy human individuals. Naive-designated CD8 cells lacked CD45RO, were positively enriched for CCR7, and omitted terminally differentiated effector memory CD45RA+ cells. Within Nashville, Tennessee resided all donors, each a Caucasian adult. Broader study findings: Estimated clonotype richness was generally higher in naive than memory subsets.

The genomic DNA of each subset was split evenly across several immunoSEQ plates. Original processing methods: Because ImmunoSEQ provided only junction sequences with no quality scores, the filtering differed. Libraries were prepared by immunoSEQ multiplex PCR; TCRdb keeps only in-frame clonotypes and omits some of them. That table supplies the V and J calls and clone size; D and trimming were determined from the DNA. The table lists about 1.9 million clones, around 93% of them singletons. Trimming at V came to 3 bases and at J to 5 bases, leaving 4 bases not matched to a gene. Germline CDR1 SGHVS, CDR2 FQNEAQ. This CDR3 contains 15 residues. About this clone itself: Its antigen is unknown.

The source of this sequence is a man younger than 30 in good health. Some clones in this sample may be carry-over from other donors' samples. Sequencing used naive CD8+ T cells from PBMCs. This chain connects TRBV7-8 to TRBJ2-2; 9 nucleotides line up with TRBD2. The CDR3 loop reads CASSFGGRATGELFF. In DNA form, the CDR3 reads TGTGCCAGCAGCTTCGGCGGGAGGGCGACCGGGGAGCTGTTTTTT.